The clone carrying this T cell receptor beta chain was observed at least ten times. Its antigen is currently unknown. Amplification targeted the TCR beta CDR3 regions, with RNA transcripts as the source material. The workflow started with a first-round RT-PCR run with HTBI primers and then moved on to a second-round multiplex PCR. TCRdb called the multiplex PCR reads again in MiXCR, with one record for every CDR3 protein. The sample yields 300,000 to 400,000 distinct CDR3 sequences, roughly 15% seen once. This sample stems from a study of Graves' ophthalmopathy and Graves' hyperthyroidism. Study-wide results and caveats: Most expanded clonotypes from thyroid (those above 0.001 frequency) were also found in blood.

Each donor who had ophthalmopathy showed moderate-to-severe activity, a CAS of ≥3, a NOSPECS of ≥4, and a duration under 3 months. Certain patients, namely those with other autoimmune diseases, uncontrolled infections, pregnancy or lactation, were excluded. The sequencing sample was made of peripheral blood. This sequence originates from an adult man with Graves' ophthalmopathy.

This chain's CDR3 is CSVTGTSGYEQYF. As DNA, the CDR3 is TGCAGCGTGACCGGGACTAGCGGCTACGAGCAGTACTTC. The chain has TRBV29-1 and TRBJ2-7; TRBD2 matches 11 bases. The CDR3 covers 13 residues. The germline V gene has CDR1 SQVTM and CDR2 ANQGSEA. The V gene end was trimmed by 6 bases and the J gene end by 3 bases; junction bases not matched to a gene: 4.